These T cell receptor beta chains were read from a single sample in a study of blood T cell repertoires in COVID-19. Data came from immunoSEQ multiplex PCR; TCRdb stores just in-frame clones and leaves some out. The table lists about 150,000 clones, over 70% of them singletons. The sample taken for sequencing was peripheral blood. These receptors came from a woman between 55 and 75 years old with acute or convalescent COVID-19. Each CDR3 is given with its conserved first and last residue. The D gene is left open where the match is weak.

j_call | v_call | d_call | cdr3_aa
TRBJ2-3 | TRBV6-5 | TRBD1 | CASSPRTGEADTQYF
TRBJ1-4 | TRBV2 | NA | CASSERAGNEKLFF
TRBJ1-5 | TRBV19 | NA | CASSKREELTYNQPQHF
TRBJ2-3 | TRBV7-2 | NA | CASSPGRQPQTDTQYF
TRBJ2-1 | TRBV7-9 | NA | CASSLDDSRQFF
TRBJ1-1 | TRBV10-3 | TRBD1 | CAISENPRTGGLAFF
TRBJ1-4 | TRBV3-1/TRBV3-2 | NA | CASSRRDTNEKLFF
TRBJ1-1 | TRBV7-2 | TRBD1 | CASSLGTGGNTEAFF
TRBJ2-5 | TRBV2 | TRBD1 | CASSRQGAEETQYF
TRBJ2-5 | TRBV30 | NA | CAWSVQQETQYF
TRBJ2-3 | TRBV7-2 | TRBD1 | CASSSLQGALTDTQYF
TRBJ2-1 | TRBV7-2 | TRBD2 | CASSLGPVKSGGNNEQFF
TRBJ2-7 | TRBV7-6 | NA | CASSPLPYSYEQYF
TRBJ2-1 | TRBV5-1 | NA | CASRPLGGPYNEQFF
TRBJ1-5 | TRBV2 | NA | CASSGAPGARDQPQHF
TRBJ1-1 | TRBV29-1 | TRBD1 | CSDRTGLGTEAFF
TRBJ2-3 | TRBV7-2 | TRBD1 | CASSSDRVGTDTQYF
TRBJ1-6 | TRBV6-5 | NA | CASRKDSSYNSPLHF
TRBJ1-1 | TRBV7-2 | NA | CASSLARAIYMNTEAFF
TRBJ2-2 | TRBV7-3 | NA | CASSPGLRTGELFF
TRBJ2-3 | TRBV27 | NA | CASSLLATDTQYF
TRBJ2-3 | TRBV6-5 | TRBD1 | CASSYDRGRDTQYF
TRBJ1-1 | TRBV11-2 | TRBD1 | CASSFGTGLTEAFF
TRBJ2-3 | TRBV19 | TRBD1 | CASRESGGQGADTQYF
TRBJ1-2 | TRBV7-2 | NA | CASSLAGPYGYGYTF
TRBJ1-1 | TRBV9 | NA | CASSRGYGTEAFF
TRBJ2-1 | TRBV5-8 | TRBD2 | CASSLRAGGYNEQFF
TRBJ1-2 | TRBV29-1 | NA | CSVEARVGGYTF
TRBJ1-1 | TRBV28 | TRBD1 | CASSLQGVMNTEAFF
TRBJ2-2 | TRBV5-1 | NA | CASSLGQSDTGELFF
TRBJ2-1 | TRBV14 | NA | CASSQAGQYNEQFF
TRBJ2-7 | TRBV6-5 | NA | CASSYSSERLQYF
TRBJ2-7 | TRBV3-1/TRBV3-2 | TRBD1 | CASSQGGQGYYEQYF
TRBJ1-2 | TRBV15 | TRBD1 | CATSRGTGYGYTF
TRBJ2-3 | TRBV4-3 | NA | CASSHALAPRDTQYF
TRBJ2-7 | TRBV4-3 | NA | CASSQEGTPPYEQYF
TRBJ2-7 | TRBV14 | NA | CASSQKGNRPYEQYF
TRBJ1-2 | TRBV6-5 | TRBD1 | CASKKTGGLYGYTF
TRBJ2-7 | TRBV5-1 | TRBD1 | CASSQGTGAYEQYF
TRBJ2-7 | TRBV30 | NA | CAWSDTGTSIVYEQYF